The source of this TCR beta chain is a study of OX40 agonist ivuxolimab in advanced cancers. Study summary: Every 2 weeks, patients received ivuxolimab intravenously, dosed at 0.01 to 10 mg/kg. Aged roughly 20 to 79 with a mean of about 60 years, they were about 83% male. Findings and limits, study-wide: With doses of 0.1 to 3.0 mg/kg, CD4+ and CD8+ blood T cells had undergone clonal expansion by week 6.

Generated by immunoSEQ multiplex PCR, the TCRdb table keeps only in-frame clones and is missing some. Of more than 80,000 clones in the sample, 80% to 90% were seen once. The CDR3 covers 15 residues. Germline V gene lookup returns CDR1 MNHEY and CDR2 SVGAGI. V shed 8 bases and J 1 base; nucleotides not matched to a gene: 5. Note on this clone: Its antigen remains unidentified.

The TCR sequence derives from an adult with an advanced solid tumor such as melanoma, head and neck, liver or kidney cancer. The chain carries TRBV6-5 and TRBJ1-1, with 12 bases identical to TRBD1. The material sequenced was CD4+ or CD8+ T cells sorted from blood, taken in a trial of the OX40 agonist ivuxolimab. CDR3 residues: CASGDRGPGNTEAFF. In DNA form, the CDR3 reads TGTGCCAGCGGGGACAGGGGGCCAGGGAACACTGAAGCTTTCTTT.